This entry lists 9 T cell receptor beta chains sequenced from one sample in a study of T cell responses to AZD1222 COVID-19 vaccine. Sequencing was performed with immunoSEQ multiplex PCR; in TCRdb, only in-frame clones are kept and a portion is missing. The sample records about 180,000 clones, roughly nine tenths being singletons. The sequences come from peripheral blood, collected on day 0 of AZD1222 vaccination. These receptors were collected from an adult in good health.

This chain joins TRBV9 and TRBJ2-3; 8 positions match TRBD2. V shed 2 bases, J shed 3 bases, and the junction held 5 bases outside the gene matches. This CDR3 region has 15 residues. In germline, CDR1 is SGDLS, CDR2 YYNGEE. The CDR3 sequence is CASSVRAGETDTQYF. CDR3 sequence (DNA): TGTGCCAGCAGCGTCAGAGCGGGGGAGACAGATACGCAGTATTTT.

This clone is a singleton in its sample. The V call is TRBV9, the J call TRBJ2-2, with 13 positions matching TRBD2. V dropped 4 bases and J dropped 7; count of bases not matched to a gene: 13. The CDR3 sequence is 18 residues long. The germline CDR1 and CDR2 sequences are SGDLS and YYNGEE. The CDR3 DNA reads TGTGCCAGCAGCTCTCTCCCTACTAGCGGGGGGGCCGTCGGGGAGCTGTTTTTT. Amino acids: CASSSLPTSGGAVGELFF.

The chain carries TRBV28 and TRBJ2-2, with TRBD1 identical over 7 bases. This CDR3 is 14 amino acids long. Losses at the gene ends were 5 bases for V and 5 bases for J; bases not matched to a gene: 5. Germline CDR1 reads MDHEN; CDR2 reads SYDVKM. The CDR3, as DNA: TGTGCCAGCAGTACGGGACAGCCGACCGGGGAGCTGTTTTTT. The encoded protein is CASSTGQPTGELFF.

V and J are TRBV27 and TRBJ1-1; maybe TRBD1 (5 bases). This CDR3 contains 12 residues. Trimming left V 3 bases short and J 7 bases short, with 9 bases between. Germline V gene sequence: CDR1 MNHEY, CDR2 SMNVEV (reference sequence). The CDR3 region has the DNA TGTGCCAGCAGTTTCTTTAGGGGTGAAGCTTTCTTT. Amino acid sequence: CASSFFRGEAFF.

The table lists this clone with a count of one. The rearrangement links TRBV10-3 to TRBJ2-1; D may match TRBD1 or TRBD2 (5 bases each). Germline CDR1 is ENHRY and CDR2 is SYGVKD. The CDR3 totals 13 residues. The V and J ends lost 6 bases and 12 bases respectively, with 18 bases between them. CDR3 sequence reads: CAIRGRPSPGQFF. CDR3 bases: TGTGCCATCAGGGGACGGCCCAGCCCTGGGCAGTTCTTC.

This clone appeared a single time. The genes are TRBV19 and TRBJ2-7, with D hard to call. CDR3 size: 13 residues. V lost 5 bases, J lost 0 bases, and 8 bases lay in between. The germline V gene encodes CDR1 LNHDA and CDR2 SQIVND (reference sequence). CDR3 in DNA: TGTGCCAGTAGTCCCGGGTCCTCCTACGAGCAGTACTTC. Its protein is CASSPGSSYEQYF.

J is TRBJ2-7 and V is TRBV6-2 or TRBV6-3; D is uncertain. V lost 0 bases and J 3 bases, leaving 18 bases between the germline ends. This CDR3 is 17 amino acids long. Germline values: CDR1 MNHEY, CDR2 SVGEGT. The CDR3 nucleotides are TGTGCCAGCAGTTACTCGTACGTGCACGGACGTAGCTACGAGCAGTACTTC. It is translated as CASSYSYVHGRSYEQYF.

The genes are TRBV10-3 and TRBJ2-1; 10 nucleotides match TRBD2. V was pared by 6 bases and J by 7 bases, with 12 bases of the junction left unmatched. Germline-derived CDR1 and CDR2 are ENHRY and SYGVKD. CDR3 size: 16 residues. DNA for the CDR3: TGTGCCATCAGAACCGAAAGCGGGGGGGCAAGGAATGAGCAGTTCTTC. Amino acid sequence: CAIRTESGGARNEQFF.

The chain couples TRBV27 to TRBJ1-3; D not certain. Between the trimmed V and J ends, which lost 5 bases and 0 bases, there was a span of 8 bases. The CDR3 sequence is 14 residues long. Germline V lookup: CDR1 MNHEY, CDR2 SMNVEV (reference sequence). The CDR3 region is CASSVQASGNTIYF. DNA of the CDR3: TGTGCCAGCAGTGTCCAGGCCTCTGGAAACACCATATATTTT.